In this sample, the clone carrying this TCR beta chain turned up a few times. The source of the sample is a study of blood T cell repertoires in COVID-19. About the research overall: Samples came from the United States, Italy and Spain, spanning acute and convalescent COVID-19.

TCRdb's copy holds only in-frame clones and misses some; the assay was immunoSEQ multiplex PCR. This table has around 170,000 clones, approximately 83% appearing once. CDR1 is SGHRS, CDR2 YFSETQ, per germline. V shed 5 bases and J 7 bases; nucleotides not matched to a gene: 6. This CDR3 is 14 amino acids long. Sequencing input: peripheral blood. The chain links TRBV5-1 to TRBJ1-6; TRBD1 matches at 7 bases. The sequence derives from a man over 45 with active or convalescent COVID-19. The CDR3 DNA sequence: TGCGCCAGCAGTTCGACAGGGTCGAATTCACCCCTCCACTTT. Its translation: CASSSTGSNSPLHF.